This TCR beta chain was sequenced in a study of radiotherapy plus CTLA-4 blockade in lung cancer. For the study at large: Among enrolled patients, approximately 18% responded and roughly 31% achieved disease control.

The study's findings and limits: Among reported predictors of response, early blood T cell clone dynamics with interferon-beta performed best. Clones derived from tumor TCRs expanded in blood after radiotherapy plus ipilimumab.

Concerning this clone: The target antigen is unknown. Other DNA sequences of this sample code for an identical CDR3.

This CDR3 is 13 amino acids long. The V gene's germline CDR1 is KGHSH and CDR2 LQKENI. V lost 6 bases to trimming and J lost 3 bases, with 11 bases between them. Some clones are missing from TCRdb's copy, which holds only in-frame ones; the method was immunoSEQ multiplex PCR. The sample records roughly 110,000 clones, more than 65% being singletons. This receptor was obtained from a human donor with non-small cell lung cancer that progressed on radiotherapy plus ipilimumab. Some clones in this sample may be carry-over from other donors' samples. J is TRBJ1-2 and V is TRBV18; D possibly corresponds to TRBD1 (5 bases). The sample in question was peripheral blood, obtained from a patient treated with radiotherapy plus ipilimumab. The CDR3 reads CASSPGTDYGYTF. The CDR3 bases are TGTGCCAGCTCTCCCGGGACCGACTATGGCTACACCTTC.